This TCR beta chain was captured in a study of regulatory T cells in long-lasting Graves disease. Study-wide points: Persistent Graves' disease cases displayed lower TCR diversity than newly diagnosed ones. Sample size was small, which may have lowered accuracy. Persistent patients had more shared public clonotypes (about 2,800) than new patients (about 970).

Time point: persistent/refractory GD, antithyroid drugs over 5 years with positive TRAb. Construction of the TCR library relied on RNA isolated from PBMCs. One endocrinology department in Xi'an, China, was where patients came from. Only a few counts were recorded for this clonotype. Antigen: not known. The CDR3 totals 17 residues. The V gene's germline CDR1 is SGDLS and CDR2 YYNGEE. Losses at the gene ends were 0 bases for V and 1 base for J; bases not matched to a gene: 9. Construction of TCR beta libraries relied on iRepertoire HTBI primers and on Arm-PCR targeting CDR3 regions. In TCRdb, the multiplex PCR reads were re-called with MiXCR into one record per CDR3 protein. The sample lists approximately 690,000 distinct CDR3 sequences; 25% to 35% were seen once.

This TCR was recovered from a female donor with Graves disease. The sequencing used peripheral blood mononuclear cells (PBMCs), collected when the disease was refractory, from a patient treated with antithyroid drugs. The V and J genes are TRBV9 and TRBJ2-5; TRBD2 matches at 7 bases. CDR3 DNA: TGTGCCAGCAGCGTAGCTACGGAGGGAGGGTTCCAAGAGACCCAGTACTTC. This translates into CASSVATEGGFQETQYF.